This TCR beta chain was sequenced during a study of CD8+CD57+ T cells in acquired aplastic anemia. The overall study: Sorting CD4+ and CD8+ cells gave DNA averaging around 3 ug. Study-wide results and limits: Patients and controls shared approximately 28 CD8+ CDR3 sequences. Between patients and controls, CD8+ Simpson's diversity did not vary significantly.

A note on this clonotype: Its antigen is not identified.

TCR beta VDJ combinations and CDR3 sequences were profiled from genomic DNA. TCRdb independently ran MiXCR on the reads; one entry per CDR3 protein. The repertoire holds some 190,000 distinct CDR3 sequences, with roughly half as singletons. V shed 6 bases and J shed 5 bases, with 9 bases lying between them. Germline V gene sequence: CDR1 SEHNR, CDR2 FQNEAQ (reference sequence). The CDR3 spans 12 residues. The sequenced sample was sorted CD4+, CD8+, or CD8+CD57+ T cells (not recorded which) from PBMCs. The sequence was obtained from a human donor in good health. The chain carries TRBV7-9 and TRBJ2-3; D gene unclear. The CDR3 protein is CASSFGVDTQYF. CDR3 DNA sequence: TGTGCCAGCAGTTTTGGGGTAGATACGCAGTATTTT.